This TCR beta chain was retrieved from a study of PD-1 blockade in classical Hodgkin lymphoma. About the research overall: Every 2 weeks, patients had 3 mg/kg nivolumab intravenously.

The study, taken as a whole, reports: The study reported lower baseline TCR diversity in newly diagnosed patients than in healthy donors. Why repertoires differed is undefined; disease activity or prior therapy possibly contributed.

TCRdb's table, derived via immunoSEQ multiplex PCR, lists solely in-frame clones and lacks some. The sample lists roughly 24,000 clones, 81% occurring once. Stated time point: cycle 4 day 1 (C4D1), after five to seven weeks of nivolumab. The patients all showed relapse after autologous stem cell transplantation, while their brentuximab vedotin exposure varied. A remark on this clone: The antigen is undetermined.

The CDR3 contains 13 residues. Between the trimmed V and J ends, which lost 0 bases and 8 bases, there was a span of 8 bases. Germline CDR1 and CDR2: MNHEY and SVGAGI. The chain employs TRBV6-5 and TRBJ2-1; no definite D call. The sequence came from a human donor with classical Hodgkin lymphoma. This material consisted of peripheral blood mononuclear cells (PBMCs), taken before the fourth cycle of nivolumab. The CDR3 protein is CASSYSWVDEQFF. In nucleotides, the CDR3 is TGTGCCAGCAGTTACTCCTGGGTGGATGAGCAGTTCTTC.